This TCR beta chain was recovered during a study of T cells after yellow fever vaccination. The table lists this clonotype with a few counts. With 3 bases clipped from V and 6 bases from J, the junction kept 13 bases outside the gene matches. There are 17 residues in the CDR3. Germline-derived CDR1 and CDR2 are SGHTA and FQGNSA. A universal primer site and UMIs were added as TCR cDNA was made by 5'RACE template switching. One entry per CDR3 protein results from TCRdb running MiXCR on the 5' RACE reads. The data show around 340,000 distinct CDR3 sequences, around 13% seen once. This clonotype was sampled from a man aged 18 to 29 who received the YFV17D yellow fever vaccine. The sequences come from CD4+ T cells sorted from PBMCs, collected 15 days after the yellow fever booster vaccination. The chain carries TRBV7-2 and TRBJ1-5; 8 nucleotides align to TRBD1. The CDR3, as DNA: TGTGCCAGCAGCTTTTCTCTTCGCAGGGGGCTTTTTCAGCCCCAGCATTTT. It is translated as CASSFSLRRGLFQPQHF.